This T cell receptor (beta chain) was retrieved from a study of T cell repertoires in cytomegalovirus infection. Looking at the study overall: CMV epitopes that were recently identified and HLA-C-restricted were used alongside well-studied HLA-B-restricted ones. CMV infection and matching HLA type were both indicated by public TCR beta signatures. Findings and limits, study-wide: Dominating the ex vivo response were TCR beta clonotypes that were CMV-specific and HLA-C-restricted. Based on cumulative public TCR beta family frequency, carriers of CMV plus the relevant HLA were identified.

This clonotype has just a few counts. Its antigen remains unidentified. Germline V gene data show CDR1 as GTSNPN and CDR2 as SVGIG (reference sequence). V lost 2 bases to trimming and J lost 0 bases, with 5 bases between them. The CDR3 runs to 13 residues. TCRdb processed the reads anew with MiXCR; each CDR3 protein has one entry. The profile covers about 52,000 distinct CDR3 sequences, with 20% appearing a single time and about 80% taken by the ten largest. The chain recombines TRBV30 with TRBJ2-1; no definite D call. Sequenced material: CD8+ T cells from cultured PBMCs, taken from culture after CMV antigen stimulation. The receptor comes from a human donor in good health (CMV status not recorded). Some clones in this sample may be carry-over from other donors' samples. The CDR3 spells CAWSFISYNEQFF. The DNA for the CDR3 is TGTGCCTGGAGTTTTATCTCCTACAATGAGCAGTTCTTC.